One TCR beta chain is described in this entry. The record originates from a study of neoadjuvant anti-PD-1 for oral cavity cancer. Turning to the study itself: Patients without progression got a fourth dose around day 43.

Most PBMC samples had about 520 ng input DNA in six replicates. The data were produced by immunoSEQ multiplex PCR, yet TCRdb's version contains in-frame clones alone and is incomplete. The table records 10,000 to 15,000 clones, 71% of them present only once. As to time point: after neoadjuvant nivolumab, at surgical resection. The CDR3 has 16 amino acids. Looked up from germline, CDR1 is SGHAT and CDR2 is FQNNGV. V was clipped by 4 bases and J by 4 bases; unmatched bases: 3. The source material was PBMCs, sampled after nivolumab (anti-PD-1) treatment. The chain links TRBV11-2 to TRBJ2-1; TRBD2 aligns across 14 bases. The origin of this receptor is a person between 35 and 79 years old with oral cavity squamous cell carcinoma. The CDR3 sequence: CASSSGLAGVYNEQFF. CDR3 nucleotides: TGTGCCAGCAGCTCGGGACTAGCGGGGGTATACAATGAGCAGTTCTTC.